This T cell receptor beta chain was sequenced during a study of T cells after yellow fever vaccination. General study results and limits: Post-booster repertoires contained most primary-vaccination clones again (96% CD4, about 88% CD8).

V was trimmed by 7 bases and J by 6 bases, leaving 19 bases between them. There are 16 residues in the CDR3. A note on this clonotype: Its antigen is not identified.

Template switching by 5'RACE produced TCR cDNA, adding a universal primer site and UMIs. TCRdb recomputed calls from the 5' RACE reads with MiXCR, one row per CDR3 protein. The sample contains 60,000 to 85,000 distinct CDR3 sequences, approximately 7% of which appear only once. V and J are TRBV12-3 or TRBV12-4 and TRBJ1-6, with D maybe TRBD1 (6 bases). This clonotype was sampled from a man between 18 and 35 years old who received the YFV17D yellow fever vaccine. Sample: CD8+ T cells sorted from PBMCs, taken 35 to 50 days after the first yellow fever vaccination. The DNA for the CDR3 is TGTGCCAGCACCATTGGGGGCAGGGTTGGTAATTCACCCCTCCACTTT. Its translation: CASTIGGRVGNSPLHF.